This passage covers 2 T cell receptor beta chains from one sample sequenced in a study of T-cell memory formation after mild COVID-19. TCRdb re-analysed the 5' RACE reads in MiXCR, keeping a single row per CDR3 protein. The table records about 200,000 distinct CDR3 sequences, 9.5% to 10% of them present only once. Sequenced material: PBMCs or a T cell subset sorted from them (not recorded which). These TCRs come from a man aged 18 to 29 who had mild COVID-19 (a few samples of this study predate the infection). Cell type and time point are not known.

This clonotype has ten or more counts. The chain joins TRBV4-3 to TRBJ2-7; D gene unclear. Trimming took 0 bases from V and 2 from J, leaving 14 bases between them. CDR3 size: 16 residues. Germline V gene lookup returns CDR1 LGHNA and CDR2 YSLEER. CDR3 residues: CASSQDKKGGTYEQYV. The CDR3 DNA reads as TGCGCCAGCAGCCAAGATAAGAAAGGCGGTACCTACGAGCAGTACGTC.

The chain combines TRBV14 with TRBJ2-1; a weak D match, TRBD2 (6 bases). The germline V and J ends were trimmed by 4 bases and 3 bases, with 13 bases remaining between them. Looked up from germline, CDR1 is SGHDN and CDR2 is FVKESK. The CDR3 has 15 residues. CDR3 nucleotide sequence: TGTGCCAGCAGCCTGCGCGGGGTCAGCTACAATGAGCAGTTCTTC. Translated: CASSLRGVSYNEQFF.